Below are 3 T cell receptor beta chains sequenced from a single sample in a study of memory CD4+ T cells and cytomegalovirus serostatus. Sequencing used immunoSEQ multiplex PCR; TCRdb keeps in-frame clones, though not all of them. Of over 60,000 clones in the sample, 82% were seen once. The sort gate was single viable CD3+CD4+CD8-CD45RO+ cells for memory CD4+ T cells. The sequencing sample was made of memory CD4+ T cells from blood. The receptors were gathered from an adult in good health and CMV-seronegative.

The chain carries TRBV7-9 and TRBJ2-3; D is perhaps TRBD1 (5 bases). Germline lookup yields CDR1 SEHNR and CDR2 FQNEAQ (reference sequence). V lost 1 base to trimming and J lost 2 bases, with 16 bases between them. CDR3 size: 17 residues. The CDR3 DNA is TGTGCCAGCAGCTTAGTTTTGGTGACAGCTGCCACAGATACGCAGTATTTT. It codes for CASSLVLVTAATDTQYF.

DNA of the CDR3: TGCGCCAGTGGGACTAGCGGGAGAGGAGAGACCCAGTACTTC. This translates into CASGTSGRGETQYF. The rearrangement uses TRBV5-1 and TRBJ2-5, with TRBD2 matching over 14 bases. The germline CDR1 and CDR2 sequences are SGHRS and YFSETQ. The CDR3 totals 14 residues. With V trimmed by 8 bases and J by 4 bases, 4 bases remained unmatched.

This clone appeared a few times. The V gene is TRBV5-6, the J gene TRBJ1-1; D possibly corresponds to TRBD1 (6 bases). Per the germline V gene, CDR1 is SGHDT and CDR2 is YYEEEE. The V and J ends lost 6 bases and 0 bases respectively, with 12 bases between them. The CDR3 has 14 amino acids. The CDR3 protein is CASNHRAMNTEAFF. In DNA, the CDR3 is TGTGCCAGCAACCACAGGGCAATGAACACTGAAGCTTTCTTT.